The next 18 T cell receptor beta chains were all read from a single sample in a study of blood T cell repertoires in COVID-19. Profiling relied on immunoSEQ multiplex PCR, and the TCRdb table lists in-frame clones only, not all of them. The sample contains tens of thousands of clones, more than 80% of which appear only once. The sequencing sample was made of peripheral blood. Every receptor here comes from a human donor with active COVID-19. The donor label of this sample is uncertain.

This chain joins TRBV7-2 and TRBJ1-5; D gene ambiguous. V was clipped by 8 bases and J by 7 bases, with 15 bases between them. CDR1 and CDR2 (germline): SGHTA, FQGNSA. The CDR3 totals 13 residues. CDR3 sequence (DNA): TGTGCCAGCGGCGGTAGTCCGGGGCAGCCCCAGCATTTT. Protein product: CASGGSPGQPQHF.

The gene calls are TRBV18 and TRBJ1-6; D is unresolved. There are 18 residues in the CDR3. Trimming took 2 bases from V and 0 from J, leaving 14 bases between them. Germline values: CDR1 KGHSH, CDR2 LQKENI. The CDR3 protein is CASSPREGRSSYNSPLHF. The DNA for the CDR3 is TGTGCCAGCTCACCAAGGGAAGGGAGGAGCTCCTATAATTCACCCCTCCACTTT.

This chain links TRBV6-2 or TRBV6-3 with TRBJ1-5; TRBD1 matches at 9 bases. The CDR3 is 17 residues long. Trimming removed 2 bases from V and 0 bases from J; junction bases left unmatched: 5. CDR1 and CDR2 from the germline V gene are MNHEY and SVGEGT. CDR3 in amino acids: CASSYGDREPSNQPQHF. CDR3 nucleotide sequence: TGTGCCAGCAGTTACGGGGACAGGGAGCCTAGCAATCAGCCCCAGCATTTT.

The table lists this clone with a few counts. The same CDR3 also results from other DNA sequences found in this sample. CDR3: CASSYGQDSNQPQHF. The CDR3 nucleotides are TGTGCCAGCAGTTACGGACAAGATAGCAATCAGCCCCAGCATTTT. V is TRBV6-6 and J is TRBJ1-5, with TRBD1 as a possible D gene (5 bases). CDR1 and CDR2 from the germline V gene are MNHNY and SVGAGI (reference sequence). V dropped 2 bases and J dropped 0 bases, with 8 bases sitting between them. The CDR3 consists of 15 residues.

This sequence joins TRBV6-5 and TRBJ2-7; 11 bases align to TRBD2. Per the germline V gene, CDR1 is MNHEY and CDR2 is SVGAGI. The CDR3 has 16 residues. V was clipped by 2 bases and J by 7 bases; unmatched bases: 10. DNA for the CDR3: TGTGCCAGCAGTTACCGAACTGTACTAGCGGGAGATGAGCAGTACTTC. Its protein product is CASSYRTVLAGDEQYF.

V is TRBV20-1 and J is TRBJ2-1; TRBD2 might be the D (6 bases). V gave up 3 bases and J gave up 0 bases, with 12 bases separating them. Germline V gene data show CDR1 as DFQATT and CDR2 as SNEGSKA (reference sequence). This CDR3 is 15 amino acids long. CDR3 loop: CSASGLALSYNEQFF. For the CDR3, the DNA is TGCAGTGCTAGTGGGCTAGCGCTCTCCTACAATGAGCAGTTCTTC.

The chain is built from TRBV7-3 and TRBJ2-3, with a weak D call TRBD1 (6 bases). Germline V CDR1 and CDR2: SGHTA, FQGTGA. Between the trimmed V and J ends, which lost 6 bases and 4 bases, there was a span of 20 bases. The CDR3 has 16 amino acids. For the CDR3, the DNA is TGTGCCAGCAGTGGGGGAATGGGCAGGGGATCAGATACGCAGTATTTT. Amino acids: CASSGGMGRGSDTQYF.

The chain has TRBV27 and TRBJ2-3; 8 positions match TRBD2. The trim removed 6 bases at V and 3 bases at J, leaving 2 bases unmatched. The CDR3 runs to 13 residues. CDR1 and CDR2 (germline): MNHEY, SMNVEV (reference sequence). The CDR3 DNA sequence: TGTGCCAGCAGCGGGGGGGAGACAGATACGCAGTATTTT. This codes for CASSGGETDTQYF.

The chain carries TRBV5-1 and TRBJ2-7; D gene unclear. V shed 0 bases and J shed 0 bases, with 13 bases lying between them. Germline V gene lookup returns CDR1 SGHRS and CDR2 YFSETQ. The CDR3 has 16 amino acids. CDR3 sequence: CASSLASATSSYEQYF. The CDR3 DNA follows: TGCGCCAGCAGCTTGGCAAGCGCAACCAGCTCCTACGAGCAGTACTTC.

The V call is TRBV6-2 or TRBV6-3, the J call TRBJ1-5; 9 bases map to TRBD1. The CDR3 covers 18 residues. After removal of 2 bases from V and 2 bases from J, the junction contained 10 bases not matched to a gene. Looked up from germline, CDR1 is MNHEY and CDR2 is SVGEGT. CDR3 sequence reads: CASSYGRDRVRGNQPQHF. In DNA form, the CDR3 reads TGTGCCAGCAGTTACGGCCGGGACAGGGTAAGAGGCAATCAGCCCCAGCATTTT.

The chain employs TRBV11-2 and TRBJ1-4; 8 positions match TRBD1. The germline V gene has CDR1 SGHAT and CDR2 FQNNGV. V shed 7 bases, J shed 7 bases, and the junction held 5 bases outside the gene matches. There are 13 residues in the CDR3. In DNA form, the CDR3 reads TGTGCCAGCACACGGACAGGGTTTGAAAAACTGTTTTTT. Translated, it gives CASTRTGFEKLFF.

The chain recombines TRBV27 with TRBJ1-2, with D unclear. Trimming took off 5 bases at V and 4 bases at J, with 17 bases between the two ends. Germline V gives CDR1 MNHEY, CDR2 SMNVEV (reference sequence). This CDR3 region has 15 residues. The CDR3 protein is CASSPRGLPAYGYTF. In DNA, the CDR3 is TGTGCCAGCAGTCCGAGAGGGCTCCCTGCCTATGGCTACACCTTC.

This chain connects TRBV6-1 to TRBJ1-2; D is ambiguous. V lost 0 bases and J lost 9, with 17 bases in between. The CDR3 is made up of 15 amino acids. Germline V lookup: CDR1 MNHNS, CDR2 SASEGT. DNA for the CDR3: TGTGCCAGCAGTGAAGCACGGATGATCGGTACTAGCTACACCTTC. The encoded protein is CASSEARMIGTSYTF.

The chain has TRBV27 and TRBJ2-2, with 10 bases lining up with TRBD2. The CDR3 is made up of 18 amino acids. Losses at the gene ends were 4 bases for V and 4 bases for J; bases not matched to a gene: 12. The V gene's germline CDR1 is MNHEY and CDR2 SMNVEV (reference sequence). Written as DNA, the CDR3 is TGTGCCAGCAGTTCAAGCGGGAGGGCCGACGGCAGCACCGGGGAGCTGTTTTTT. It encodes CASSSSGRADGSTGELFF.

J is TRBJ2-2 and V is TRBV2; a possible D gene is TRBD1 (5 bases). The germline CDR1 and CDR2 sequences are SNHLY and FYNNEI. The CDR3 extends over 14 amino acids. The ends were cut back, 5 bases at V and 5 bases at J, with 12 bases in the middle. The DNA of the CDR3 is TGTGCCAGCAGTTTCCAGACAGAAACCGGGGAGCTGTTTTTT. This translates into CASSFQTETGELFF.

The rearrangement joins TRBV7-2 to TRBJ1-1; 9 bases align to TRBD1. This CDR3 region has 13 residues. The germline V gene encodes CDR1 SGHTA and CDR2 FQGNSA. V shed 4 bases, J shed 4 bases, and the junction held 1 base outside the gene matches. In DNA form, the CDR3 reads TGTGCCAGCAGCTCACAGGGGGCCACTGAAGCTTTCTTT. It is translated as CASSSQGATEAFF.

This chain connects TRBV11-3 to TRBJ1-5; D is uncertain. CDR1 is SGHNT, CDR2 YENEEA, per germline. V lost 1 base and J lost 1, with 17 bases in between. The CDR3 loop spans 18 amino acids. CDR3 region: CASSLGVGRRKSNQPQHF. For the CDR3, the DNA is TGTGCCAGCAGCTTAGGAGTCGGGAGGAGAAAGAGCAATCAGCCCCAGCATTTT.

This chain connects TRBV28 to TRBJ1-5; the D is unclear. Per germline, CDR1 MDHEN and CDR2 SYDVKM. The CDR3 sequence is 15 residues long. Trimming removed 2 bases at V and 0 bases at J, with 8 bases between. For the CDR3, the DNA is TGTGCCAGCAGTTTAGAGAAATATAGCAATCAGCCCCAGCATTTT. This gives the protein CASSLEKYSNQPQHF.